The present TCR beta chain was sequenced within a study of OX40 agonist ivuxolimab in advanced cancers. Background on the study: Melanoma, hepatocellular carcinoma, head and neck or renal cell cancer occurred in dose-escalation patients. Those enrolled were approximately 78% male, with a mean age of around 60 years and ages from about 20 to 80.

General study points: The antigens recognized by the expanded peripheral T cells, that is their antigen specificity, were not determined.

Trimming took 7 bases from V and 0 from J; bases not matched to a gene: 4. Germline CDR1 SNHLY, CDR2 FYNNEI. CDR3 size: 14 residues. Sequencing was performed with immunoSEQ multiplex PCR; in TCRdb, only in-frame clones are kept and a portion is missing. Among approximately 60,000 clones listed, around 80% were seen once. In regard to this clone: Antigen specificity is unknown.

Any history of autoimmune disease or systemic immunosuppression disqualified patients. This rearrangement joins TRBV2 to TRBJ2-3; 7 bases agree with TRBD2. Material: CD4+ or CD8+ T cells sorted from blood, obtained in a trial of the OX40 agonist ivuxolimab. The TCR originated in an adult with an advanced solid tumor such as melanoma, head and neck, liver or kidney cancer. The CDR3 bases are TGTGCCAGCATAGCGGGTCCTAGCACAGATACGCAGTATTTT. Encoded protein: CASIAGPSTDTQYF.